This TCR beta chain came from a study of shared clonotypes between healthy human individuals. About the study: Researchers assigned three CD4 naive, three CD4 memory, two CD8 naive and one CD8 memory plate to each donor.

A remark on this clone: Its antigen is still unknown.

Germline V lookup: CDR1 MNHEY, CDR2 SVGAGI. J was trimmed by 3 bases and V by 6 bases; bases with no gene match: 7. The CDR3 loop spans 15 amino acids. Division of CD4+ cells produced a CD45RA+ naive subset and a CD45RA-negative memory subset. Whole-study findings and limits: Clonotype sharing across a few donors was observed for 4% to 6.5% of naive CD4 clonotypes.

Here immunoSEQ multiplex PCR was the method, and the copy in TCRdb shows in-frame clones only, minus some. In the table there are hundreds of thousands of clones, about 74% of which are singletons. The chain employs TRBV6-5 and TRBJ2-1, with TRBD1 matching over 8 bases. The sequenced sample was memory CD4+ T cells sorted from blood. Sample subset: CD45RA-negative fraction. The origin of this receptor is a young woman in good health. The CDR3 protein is CASRVGQGVYNEQFF. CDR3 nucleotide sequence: TGTGCCAGCAGGGTCGGACAGGGAGTCTACAATGAGCAGTTCTTC.